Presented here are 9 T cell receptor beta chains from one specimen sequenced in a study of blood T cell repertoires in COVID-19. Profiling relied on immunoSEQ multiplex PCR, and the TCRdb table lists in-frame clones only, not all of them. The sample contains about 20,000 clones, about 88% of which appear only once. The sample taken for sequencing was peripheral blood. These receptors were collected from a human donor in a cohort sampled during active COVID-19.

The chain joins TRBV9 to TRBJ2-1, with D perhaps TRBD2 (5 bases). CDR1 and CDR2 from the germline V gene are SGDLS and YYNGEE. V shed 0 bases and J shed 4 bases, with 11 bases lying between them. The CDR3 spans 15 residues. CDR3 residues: CASSVGGSGYNEQFF. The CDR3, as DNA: TGTGCCAGCAGCGTAGGAGGGAGCGGTTACAATGAGCAGTTCTTC.

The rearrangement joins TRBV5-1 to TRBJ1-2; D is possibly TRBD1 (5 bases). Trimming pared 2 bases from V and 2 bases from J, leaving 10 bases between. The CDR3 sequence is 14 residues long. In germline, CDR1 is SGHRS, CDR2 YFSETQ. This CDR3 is CASSLGDSNYGYTF. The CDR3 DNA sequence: TGCGCCAGCAGCTTAGGGGATTCGAACTATGGCTACACCTTC.

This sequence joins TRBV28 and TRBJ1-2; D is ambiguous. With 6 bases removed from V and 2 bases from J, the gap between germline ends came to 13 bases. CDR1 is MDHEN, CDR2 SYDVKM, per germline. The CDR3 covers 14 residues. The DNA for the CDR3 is TGTGCCAGCAGGGGTGGCAGGCCAAACTATGGCTACACCTTC. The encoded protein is CASRGGRPNYGYTF.

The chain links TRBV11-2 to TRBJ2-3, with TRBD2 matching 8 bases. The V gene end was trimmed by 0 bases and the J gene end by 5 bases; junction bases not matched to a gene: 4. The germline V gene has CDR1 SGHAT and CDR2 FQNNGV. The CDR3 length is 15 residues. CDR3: CASSLDTGGLDTQYF. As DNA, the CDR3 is TGTGCCAGCAGCTTAGACACGGGAGGGCTAGATACGCAGTATTTT.

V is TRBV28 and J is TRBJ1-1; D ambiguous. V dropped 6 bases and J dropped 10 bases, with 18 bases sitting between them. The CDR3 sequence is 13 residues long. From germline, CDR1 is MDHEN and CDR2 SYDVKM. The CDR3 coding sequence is TGTGCCAGCAGCGACGGCGGGGATTGGGGAGCTTTCTTT. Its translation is CASSDGGDWGAFF. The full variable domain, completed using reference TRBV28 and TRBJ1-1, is DVKVTQSSRYLVKRTGEKVFLECVQDMDHENMFWYRQDPGLGLRLIYFSYDVKMKEKGDIPEGYSVSREKKERFSLILESASTNQTSMYLCASSDGGDWGAFFGQGTRLTVV.

In DNA, the CDR3 is TGTGCCAGCAGCCTTGGGACCCCGCGGGGTACAGATACGCAGTATTTT. It encodes CASSLGTPRGTDTQYF. J is TRBJ2-3 and V is TRBV3-1 (or the pseudogene TRBV3-2); D may be TRBD2 (6 bases). V lost 4 bases to trimming and J lost 3 bases, with 17 bases between them. CDR1 and CDR2 (germline): LGHDT, YNNKEL (reference sequence). There are 16 residues in the CDR3.

The CDR3 coding sequence is TGTGCCAGCAGTTTATTCGAGTCCGGAAAACTGTTTTTT. This encodes CASSLFESGKLFF. The chain uses TRBV28 and TRBJ1-4; no firm D call. The length of the CDR3 is 13 residues. Germline V CDR1 and CDR2: MDHEN, SYDVKM. V dropped 1 base and J dropped 10 bases, with 10 bases sitting between them.

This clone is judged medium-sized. CDR3 protein: CASSGTGNSGNTIYF. CDR3 sequence (DNA): TGTGCCAGCAGCGGGACAGGGAACTCTGGAAACACCATATATTTT. The chain recombines TRBV9 with TRBJ1-3, with TRBD1 matching 8 bases. The V gene end was trimmed by 3 bases and the J gene end by 0 bases; junction bases not matched to a gene: 2. Germline assignment: CDR1 SGDLS and CDR2 YYNGEE. CDR3 length equals 15 residues.

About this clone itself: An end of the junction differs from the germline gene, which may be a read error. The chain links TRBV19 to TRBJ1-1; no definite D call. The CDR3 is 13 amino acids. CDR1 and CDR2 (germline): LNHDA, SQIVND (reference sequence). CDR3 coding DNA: TGTGCCAGTAGTCCCTCGAGGAACGCTGAAGCTTTCTTT. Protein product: CASSPSRNAEAFF.